The clone carrying this T cell receptor (beta chain) was counted only a few times. As yet, its antigen is unknown. This beta chain represents an off-target read in a library built for alpha chains; its size is of limited meaning. These data originate in a study of spatial heterogeneity in lung cancer. For the study at large: Every unique TCR and UMI combination, on average, appeared more than ten times in raw reads. Study-wide results and caveats: Among blood samples, ubiquitous expanded tumor TCRs appeared more at resection than at follow-up.

Each CDR3 protein is one row after TCRdb ran MiXCR on the 5' RACE reads. The sample has about 710 distinct CDR3 sequences; more than 45% are singletons. This sample's time point: sample taken at primary tumor resection. TCRs were sequenced from unsorted whole RNA of tumor, nontumor lung or PBMC. The donors were more than 70 patients with non-small cell lung cancer that was early-stage and untreated. V lost 0 bases to trimming and J lost 4 bases; unmatched junction nucleotides: 4. CDR1 and CDR2 (germline): LGHNA, YSLEER. This CDR3 contains 15 residues. The J gene is TRBJ2-3, the V gene TRBV4-3; TRBD1 aligns across 7 bases. Sequencing was performed on PBMCs, taken at surgery. The receptor's source is a male donor with early-stage non-small cell lung cancer. The CDR3 bases are TGCGCCAGCAGCCAAGATGGTCAGGGGGCAGATACGCAGTATTTT. Its protein product is CASSQDGQGADTQYF.